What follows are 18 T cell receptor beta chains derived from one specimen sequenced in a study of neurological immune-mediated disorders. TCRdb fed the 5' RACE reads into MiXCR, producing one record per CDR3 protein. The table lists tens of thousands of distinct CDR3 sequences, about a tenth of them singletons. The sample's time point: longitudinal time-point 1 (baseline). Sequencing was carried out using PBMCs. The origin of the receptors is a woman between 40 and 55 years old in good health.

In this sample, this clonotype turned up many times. The CDR3 reads CSARRTGGGNTEAFF. The CDR3 DNA follows: TGCAGTGCTAGAAGGACAGGGGGGGGGAACACTGAAGCTTTCTTT. The chain has TRBV20-1 and TRBJ1-1, with 10 bases aligning to TRBD1. Per the germline V gene, CDR1 is DFQATT and CDR2 is SNEGSKA (reference sequence). The CDR3 loop spans 15 amino acids. Trimming took 2 bases from V and 1 from J; bases not matched to a gene: 4.

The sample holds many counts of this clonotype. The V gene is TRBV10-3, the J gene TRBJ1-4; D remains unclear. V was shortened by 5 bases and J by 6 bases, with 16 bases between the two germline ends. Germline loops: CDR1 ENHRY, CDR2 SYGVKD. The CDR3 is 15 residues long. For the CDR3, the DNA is TGTGCCATCAGTCTCCGTTCCGGTGTAGATGAAAAACTGTTTTTT. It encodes CAISLRSGVDEKLFF.

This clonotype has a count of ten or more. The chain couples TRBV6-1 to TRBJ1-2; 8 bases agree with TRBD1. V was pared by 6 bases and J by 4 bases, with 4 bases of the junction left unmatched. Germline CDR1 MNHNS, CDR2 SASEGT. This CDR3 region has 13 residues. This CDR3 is CASSPDRAYGYTF. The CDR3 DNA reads TGTGCCAGCAGCCCGGACAGGGCCTATGGCTACACCTTC.

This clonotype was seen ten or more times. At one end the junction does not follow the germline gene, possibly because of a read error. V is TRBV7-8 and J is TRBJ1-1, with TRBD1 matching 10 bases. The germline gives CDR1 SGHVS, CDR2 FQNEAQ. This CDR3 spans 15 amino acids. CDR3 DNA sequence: TGTGCCAGCAGCGTAGCGGGACAGGGGAGTAATGAAGCTTTCTTT. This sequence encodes CASSVAGQGSNEAFF.

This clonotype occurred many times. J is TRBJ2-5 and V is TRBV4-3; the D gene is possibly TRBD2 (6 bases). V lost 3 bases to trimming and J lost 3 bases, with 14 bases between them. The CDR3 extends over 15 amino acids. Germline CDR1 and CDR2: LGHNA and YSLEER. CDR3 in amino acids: CASSQGGLGEETQYF. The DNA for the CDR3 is TGCGCCAGCAGCCAGGGAGGACTCGGAGAAGAGACCCAGTACTTC.

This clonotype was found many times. CDR3 DNA: TGTGCTAGTGGTTTCCCGGGTTACTACAATGAGCAGTTCTTC. Translating gives CASGFPGYYNEQFF. The chain joins TRBV12-5 to TRBJ2-1; D uncertain. Germline V gene data show CDR1 as LGHNT and CDR2 as FRNRAP. The CDR3 sequence is 14 residues long. Trimming shortened V by 3 bases and J by 3 bases, and 9 bases separated the two germline ends.

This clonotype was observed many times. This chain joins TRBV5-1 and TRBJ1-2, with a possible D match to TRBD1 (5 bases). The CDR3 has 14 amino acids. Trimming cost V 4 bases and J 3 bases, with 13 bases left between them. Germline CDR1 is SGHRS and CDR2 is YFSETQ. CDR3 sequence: CASSGFGGHYGYTF. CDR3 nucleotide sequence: TGCGCCAGCAGCGGGTTCGGGGGACACTATGGCTACACCTTC.

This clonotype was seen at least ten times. The CDR3 reads CASSFGGGSTDTQYF. The CDR3 DNA is TGCGCCAGCAGCTTTGGCGGGGGGAGCACAGATACGCAGTATTTT. This sequence joins TRBV5-1 and TRBJ2-3; TRBD2 aligns across 8 bases. Trimming removed 2 bases from V and 0 bases from J; junction bases left unmatched: 2. The germline V gene encodes CDR1 SGHRS and CDR2 YFSETQ. This CDR3 has 15 residues.

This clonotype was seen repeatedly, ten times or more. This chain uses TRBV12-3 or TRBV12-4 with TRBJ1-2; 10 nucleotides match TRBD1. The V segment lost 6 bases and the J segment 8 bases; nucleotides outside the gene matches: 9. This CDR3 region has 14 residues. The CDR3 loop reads CASRPGQGLRGYTF. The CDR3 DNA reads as TGTGCCAGCAGGCCGGGACAGGGGTTACGCGGCTACACCTTC.

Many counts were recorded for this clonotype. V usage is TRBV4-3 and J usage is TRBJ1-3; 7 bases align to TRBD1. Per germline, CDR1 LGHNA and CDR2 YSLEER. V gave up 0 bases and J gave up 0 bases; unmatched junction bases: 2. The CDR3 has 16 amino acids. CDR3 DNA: TGCGCCAGCAGCCAAGAAGCAGGGGGCTCTGGAAACACCATATATTTT. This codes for CASSQEAGGSGNTIYF.

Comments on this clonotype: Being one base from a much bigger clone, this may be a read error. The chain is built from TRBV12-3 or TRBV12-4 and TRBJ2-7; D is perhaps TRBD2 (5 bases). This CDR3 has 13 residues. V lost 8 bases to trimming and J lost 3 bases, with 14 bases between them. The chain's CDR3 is CASSPGRGYEQYF. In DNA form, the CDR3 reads TGTGCCAGCTCCCCCGGCCGGGGCTACGAGCAGTACTTC.

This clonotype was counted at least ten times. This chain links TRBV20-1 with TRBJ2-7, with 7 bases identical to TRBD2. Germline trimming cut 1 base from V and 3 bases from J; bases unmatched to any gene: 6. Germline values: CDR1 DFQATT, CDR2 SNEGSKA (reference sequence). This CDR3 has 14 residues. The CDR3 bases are TGCAGTGCTAGAGTAATGGCTAGCGGCTACGAGCAGTACTTC. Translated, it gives CSARVMASGYEQYF.

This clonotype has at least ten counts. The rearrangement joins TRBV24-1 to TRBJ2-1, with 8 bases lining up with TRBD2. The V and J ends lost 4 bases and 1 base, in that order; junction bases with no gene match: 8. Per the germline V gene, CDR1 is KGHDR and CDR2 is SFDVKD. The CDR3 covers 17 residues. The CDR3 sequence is CATSDMSGRTSYNEQFF. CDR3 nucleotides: TGTGCCACCAGTGACATGAGCGGGAGAACTTCCTACAATGAGCAGTTCTTC.

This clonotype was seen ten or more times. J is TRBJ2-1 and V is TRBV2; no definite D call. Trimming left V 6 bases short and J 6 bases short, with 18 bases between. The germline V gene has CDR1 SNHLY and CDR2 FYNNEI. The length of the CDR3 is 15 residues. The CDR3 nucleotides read TGTGCCAGCAGCTCCCGGTCGACCTCCGCCAATGAGCAGTTCTTC. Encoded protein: CASSSRSTSANEQFF. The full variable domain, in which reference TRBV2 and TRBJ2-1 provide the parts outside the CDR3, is EPEVTQTPSHQVTQMGQEVILRCVPISNHLYFYWYRQILGQKVEFLVSFYNNEISEKSEIFDDQFSVERPDGSNFTLKIRSTKLEDSAMYFCASSSRSTSANEQFFGPGTRLTVL.

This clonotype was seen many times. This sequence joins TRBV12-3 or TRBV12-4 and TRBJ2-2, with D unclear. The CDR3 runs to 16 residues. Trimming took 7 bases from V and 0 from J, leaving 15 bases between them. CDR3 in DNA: TGTGCCAGCACCCCTATGACGTCGGCGAACACCGGGGAGCTGTTTTTT. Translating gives CASTPMTSANTGELFF.

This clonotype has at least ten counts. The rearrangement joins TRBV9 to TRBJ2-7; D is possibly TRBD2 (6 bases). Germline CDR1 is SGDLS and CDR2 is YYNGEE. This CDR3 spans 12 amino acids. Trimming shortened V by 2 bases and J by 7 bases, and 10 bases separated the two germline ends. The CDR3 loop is CASSVGGGEQYF. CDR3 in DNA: TGTGCCAGCAGCGTCGGGGGAGGTGAGCAGTACTTC.

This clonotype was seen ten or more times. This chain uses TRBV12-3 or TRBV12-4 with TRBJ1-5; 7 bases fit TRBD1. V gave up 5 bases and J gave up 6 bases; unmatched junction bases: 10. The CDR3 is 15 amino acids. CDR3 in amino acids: CASSLRQGIIQPQHF. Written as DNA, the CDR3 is TGTGCCAGCAGTCTCAGACAGGGTATTATTCAGCCCCAGCATTTT.

The chain's CDR3 is CASSPGQVAEAFF. The CDR3 region has the DNA TGTGCCAGCAGCCCGGGACAGGTTGCTGAAGCTTTCTTT. V gene TRBV5-4 combines with J gene TRBJ1-1, with 8 nucleotides matching TRBD1. Germline V gene data show CDR1 as SGHNT and CDR2 as YYREEE (reference sequence). The V segment lost 4 bases and the J segment 6 bases; nucleotides outside the gene matches: 5. The length of the CDR3 is 13 residues.